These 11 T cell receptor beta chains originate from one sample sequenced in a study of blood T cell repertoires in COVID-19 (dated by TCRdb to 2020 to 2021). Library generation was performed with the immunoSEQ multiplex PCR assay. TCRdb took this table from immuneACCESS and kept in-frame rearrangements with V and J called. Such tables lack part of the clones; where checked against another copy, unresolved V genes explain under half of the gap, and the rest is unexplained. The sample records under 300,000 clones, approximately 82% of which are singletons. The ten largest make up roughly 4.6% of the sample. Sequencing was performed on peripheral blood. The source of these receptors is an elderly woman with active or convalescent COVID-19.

The CDR3 DNA sequence: TGTGCCAGTAGTATCAGGGGGACACGTCAGCCCCAGCATTTT. Translation: CASSIRGTRQPQHF. The V gene is TRBV19, the J gene TRBJ1-5; 7 positions match TRBD1. Germline lookup yields CDR1 LNHDA and CDR2 SQIVND (reference sequence). This CDR3 has 14 residues. V lost 3 bases, J lost 6 bases, and 5 bases stayed unmatched. Variable domain in full (rest from reference TRBV19 and TRBJ1-5): DGGITQSPKYLFRKEGQNVTLSCEQNLNHDAMYWYRQDPGQGLRLIYYSQIVNDFQKGDIAEGYSVSREKKESFPLTVTSAQKNPTAFYLCASSIRGTRQPQHFGDGTRLSIL.

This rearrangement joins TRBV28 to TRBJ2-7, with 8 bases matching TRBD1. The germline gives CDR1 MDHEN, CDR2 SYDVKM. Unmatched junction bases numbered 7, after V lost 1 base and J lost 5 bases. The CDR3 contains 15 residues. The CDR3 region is CASSLSRQGHDEQYF. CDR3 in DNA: TGTGCCAGCAGTTTATCCAGACAGGGGCACGACGAGCAGTACTTC.

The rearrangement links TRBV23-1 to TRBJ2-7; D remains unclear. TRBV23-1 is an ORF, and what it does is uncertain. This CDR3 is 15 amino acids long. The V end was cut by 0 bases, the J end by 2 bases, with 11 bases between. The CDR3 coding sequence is TGCGCCAGCAGTCAATCATACCAGGTACCCTACGAGCAGTACTTC. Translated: CASSQSYQVPYEQYF.

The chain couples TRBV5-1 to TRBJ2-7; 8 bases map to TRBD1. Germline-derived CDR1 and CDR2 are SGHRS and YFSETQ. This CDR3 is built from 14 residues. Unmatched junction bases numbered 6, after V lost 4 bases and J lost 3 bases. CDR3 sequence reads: CASSGQGWDYEQYF. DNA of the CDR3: TGCGCCAGCAGCGGACAGGGTTGGGACTACGAGCAGTACTTC.

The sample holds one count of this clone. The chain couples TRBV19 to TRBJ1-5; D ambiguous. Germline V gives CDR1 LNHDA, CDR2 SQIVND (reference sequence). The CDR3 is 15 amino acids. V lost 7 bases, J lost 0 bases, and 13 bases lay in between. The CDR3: CASNPSGYSNQPQHF. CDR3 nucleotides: TGTGCCAGTAATCCATCAGGCTATAGCAATCAGCCCCAGCATTTT.

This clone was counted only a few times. The CDR3 region has the DNA TGTGCCAGCAGCAGACTAGCGGTTAACACCGGGGAGCTGTTTTTT. This codes for CASSRLAVNTGELFF. V usage is TRBV7-8 and J usage is TRBJ2-2; TRBD2 aligns across 9 bases. V lost 5 bases and J lost 2; bases outside the gene matches: 3. The length of the CDR3 is 15 residues. Germline V lookup: CDR1 SGHVS, CDR2 FQNEAQ.

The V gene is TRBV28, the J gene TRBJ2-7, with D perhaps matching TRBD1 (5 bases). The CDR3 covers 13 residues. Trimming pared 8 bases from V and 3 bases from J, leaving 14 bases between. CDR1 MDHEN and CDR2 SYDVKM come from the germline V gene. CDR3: CASGSAGNYEQYF. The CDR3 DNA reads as TGTGCCAGCGGGTCCGCAGGGAACTACGAGCAGTACTTC. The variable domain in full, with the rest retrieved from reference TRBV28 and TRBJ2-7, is DVKVTQSSRYLVKRTGEKVFLECVQDMDHENMFWYRQDPGLGLRLIYFSYDVKMKEKGDIPEGYSVSREKKERFSLILESASTNQTSMYLCASGSAGNYEQYFGPGTRLTVT.

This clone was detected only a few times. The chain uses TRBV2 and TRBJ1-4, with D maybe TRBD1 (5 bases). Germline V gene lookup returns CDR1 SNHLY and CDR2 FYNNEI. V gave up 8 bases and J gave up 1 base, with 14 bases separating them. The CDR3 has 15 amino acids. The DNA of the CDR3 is TGTGCCAGCCTTTTATGGCAGGGAACTAATGAAAAACTGTTTTTT. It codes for CASLLWQGTNEKLFF. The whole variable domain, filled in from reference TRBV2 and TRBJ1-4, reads EPEVTQTPSHQVTQMGQEVILRCVPISNHLYFYWYRQILGQKVEFLVSFYNNEISEKSEIFDDQFSVERPDGSNFTLKIRSTKLEDSAMYFCASLLWQGTNEKLFFGSGTQLSVL.

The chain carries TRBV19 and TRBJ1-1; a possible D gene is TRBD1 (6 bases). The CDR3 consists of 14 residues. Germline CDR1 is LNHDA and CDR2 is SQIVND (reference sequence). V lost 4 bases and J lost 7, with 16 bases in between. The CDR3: CASSRGDIRIEAFF. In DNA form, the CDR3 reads TGTGCCAGTAGTAGAGGGGACATCCGCATTGAAGCTTTCTTT.

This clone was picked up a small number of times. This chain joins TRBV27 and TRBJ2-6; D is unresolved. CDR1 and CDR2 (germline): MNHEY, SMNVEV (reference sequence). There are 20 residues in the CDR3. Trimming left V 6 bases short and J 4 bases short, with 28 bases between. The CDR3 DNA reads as TGTGCCAGCAGCCTTGAGATTGTAAGCACGTCTTCCCCCGGGGCCAACGTCCTGACTTTC. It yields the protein CASSLEIVSTSSPGANVLTF. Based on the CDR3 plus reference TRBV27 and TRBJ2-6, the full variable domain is EAQVTQNPRYLITVTGKKLTVTCSQNMNHEYMSWYRQDPGLGLRQIYYSMNVEVTDKGDVPEGYKVSRKEKRNFPLILESPSPNQTSLYFCASSLEIVSTSSPGANVLTFGAGSRLTVL.

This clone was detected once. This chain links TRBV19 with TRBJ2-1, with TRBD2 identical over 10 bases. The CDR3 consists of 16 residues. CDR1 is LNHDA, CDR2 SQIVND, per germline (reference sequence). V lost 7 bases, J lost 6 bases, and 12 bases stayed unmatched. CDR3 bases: TGTGCCAGTAAGTCCCTAGCGGGAGTTAGTAGCAATGAGCAGTTCTTC. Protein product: CASKSLAGVSSNEQFF.